The T cell receptor beta chain under discussion was sequenced for a study of blood T cells in healthy people across ages. Healthy Russian Caucasian donors spanned ages roughly 6 to 90 years. Each of the donors had roughly 9.1 milliliters of peripheral blood drawn into EDTA-treated Vacutainer tubes. The use of a sample-barcoded 5' primer and a J-beta primer mix characterized a second PCR of roughly 7 to 11 cycles. TCRdb processed the 5' RACE reads anew with MiXCR; each CDR3 protein has one entry. The data contain about 720,000 distinct CDR3 sequences, 20% to 25% of them singletons. Trimming took off 5 bases at V and 6 bases at J, with 17 bases between the two ends. This CDR3 has 15 residues. Points on this clonotype: Its antigen is unidentified.

Study-wide points: Nothing was known about donor CMV status, and this possibly confounded expanded clonotype changes.

Sequencing was done on a sample of blood. The receptor was derived from a man between 65 and 85 years old in good health. The genes are TRBV12-3 or TRBV12-4 and TRBJ2-1; D gene uncertain. The CDR3 region is CASSPPSSGPNEQFF. DNA of the CDR3: TGTGCCAGCAGTCCACCCTCTAGTGGCCCCAATGAGCAGTTCTTC.